The clone carrying this T cell receptor beta chain has a single count. Negative isolation was used for CD8+ and CD4+ T cells and FACS enrichment for TEMRA cells. Random hexamers were used to reverse transcribe an amount of roughly 0.45 to 1 ug RNA. The immunoSEQ assay covered 54 Vbeta and 13 Jbeta segments for CDR3. TCRdb redid the calling of the immunoSEQ multiplex PCR reads with MiXCR, one entry per CDR3 protein. The table has 200,000 to 300,000 distinct CDR3 sequences, 90% to 96% seen once. CDR3 length equals 15 residues. V was clipped by 6 bases and J by 3 bases; unmatched bases: 14. CDR1 and CDR2 (germline): DFQATT, SNEGSKA (reference sequence). This sample is part of a study of CD8 T cells in Susac syndrome. On the study more broadly: The Susac syndrome patients were therapy-naive, on corticosteroids, or on intravenous immunoglobulin alone at blood draw.

The sequenced sample was CD4+ T cells from PBMCs. This chain connects TRBV20-1 to TRBJ2-7; TRBD1 matches at 7 bases. The clonotype comes from a human donor with Susac syndrome. This CDR3 is CSARPGTEIYYEQYF. The CDR3 nucleotides are TGCAGTGCAAGGCCCGGGACAGAAATATACTACGAGCAGTACTTC.